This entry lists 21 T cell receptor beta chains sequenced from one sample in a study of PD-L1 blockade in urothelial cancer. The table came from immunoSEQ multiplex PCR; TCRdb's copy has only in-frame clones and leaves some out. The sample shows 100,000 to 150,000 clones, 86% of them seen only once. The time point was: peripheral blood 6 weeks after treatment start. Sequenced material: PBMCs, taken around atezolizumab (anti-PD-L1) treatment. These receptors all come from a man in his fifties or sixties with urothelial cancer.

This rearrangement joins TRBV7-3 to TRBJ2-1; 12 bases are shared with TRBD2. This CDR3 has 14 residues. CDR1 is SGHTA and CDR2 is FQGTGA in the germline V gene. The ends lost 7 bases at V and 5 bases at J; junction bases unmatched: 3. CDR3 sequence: CASTRLAGDNEQFF. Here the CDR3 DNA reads TGTGCCAGCACCCGACTAGCGGGAGACAATGAGCAGTTCTTC.

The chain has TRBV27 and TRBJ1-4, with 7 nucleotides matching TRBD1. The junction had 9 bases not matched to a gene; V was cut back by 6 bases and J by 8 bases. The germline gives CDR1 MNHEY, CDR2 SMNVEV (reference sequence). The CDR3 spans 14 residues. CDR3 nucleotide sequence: TGTGCCAGCAGCCGGGACAGTAAAGGAGAAAAACTGTTTTTT. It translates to CASSRDSKGEKLFF.

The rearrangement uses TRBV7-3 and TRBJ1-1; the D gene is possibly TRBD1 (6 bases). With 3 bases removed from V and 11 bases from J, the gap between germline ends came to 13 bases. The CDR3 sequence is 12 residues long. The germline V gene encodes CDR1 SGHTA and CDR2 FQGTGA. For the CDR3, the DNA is TGTGCCAGCAGCTTGGAGCGGGGGCAGGCTTTCTTT. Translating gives CASSLERGQAFF.

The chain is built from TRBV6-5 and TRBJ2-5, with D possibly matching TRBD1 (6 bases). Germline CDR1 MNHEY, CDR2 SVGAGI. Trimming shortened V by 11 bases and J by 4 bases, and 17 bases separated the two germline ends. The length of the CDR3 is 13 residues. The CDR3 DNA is TGTGCCGTCCTGGCAGGGGATGGAGAGACCCAGTACTTC. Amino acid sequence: CAVLAGDGETQYF.

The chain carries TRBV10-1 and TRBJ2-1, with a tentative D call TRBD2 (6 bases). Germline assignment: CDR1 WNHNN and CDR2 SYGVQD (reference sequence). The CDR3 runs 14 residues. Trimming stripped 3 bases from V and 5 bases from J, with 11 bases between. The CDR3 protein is CASSDGSFNNEQFF. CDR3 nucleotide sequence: TGCGCCAGCAGTGACGGGAGTTTCAACAATGAGCAGTTCTTC.

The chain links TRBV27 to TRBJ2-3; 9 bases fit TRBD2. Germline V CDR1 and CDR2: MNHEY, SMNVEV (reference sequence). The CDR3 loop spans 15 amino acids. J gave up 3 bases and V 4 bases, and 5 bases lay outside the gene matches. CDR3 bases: TGTGCCAGCAGTTCCTATAGCGGGAGAACAGATACGCAGTATTTT. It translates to CASSSYSGRTDTQYF.

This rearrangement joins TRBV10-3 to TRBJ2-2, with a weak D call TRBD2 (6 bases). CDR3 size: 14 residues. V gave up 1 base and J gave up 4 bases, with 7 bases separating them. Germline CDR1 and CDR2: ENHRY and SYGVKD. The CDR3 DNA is TGTGCCATCAGTGAGTTAGCGGCCACCGGGGAGCTGTTTTTT. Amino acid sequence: CAISELAATGELFF.

CDR3 nucleotide sequence: TGTGCCAGCAGTCCGACGGGACAGGGGGCGCCCCATGGCTACACCTTC. Translated: CASSPTGQGAPHGYTF. This chain uses TRBV27 with TRBJ1-2, with 12 bases aligning to TRBD1. The V and J ends lost 5 bases and 6 bases, in that order; junction bases with no gene match: 10. The CDR3 length is 16 residues. Germline assignment: CDR1 MNHEY and CDR2 SMNVEV (reference sequence).

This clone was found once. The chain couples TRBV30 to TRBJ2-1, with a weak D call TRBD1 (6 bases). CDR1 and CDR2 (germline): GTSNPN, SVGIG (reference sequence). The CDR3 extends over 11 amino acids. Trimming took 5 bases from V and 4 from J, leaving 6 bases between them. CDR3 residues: CAWGQYNEQFF. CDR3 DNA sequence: TGTGCCTGGGGACAGTACAATGAGCAGTTCTTC.

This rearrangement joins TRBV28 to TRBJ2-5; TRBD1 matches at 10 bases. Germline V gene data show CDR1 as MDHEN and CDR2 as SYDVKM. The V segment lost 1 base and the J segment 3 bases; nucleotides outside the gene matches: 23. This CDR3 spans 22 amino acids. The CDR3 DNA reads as TGTGCCAGCAGTTTATTCCGAGATTTTTGGCGGGACAGGGGCCGGAAGAAAGAGACCCAGTACTTC. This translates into CASSLFRDFWRDRGRKKETQYF.

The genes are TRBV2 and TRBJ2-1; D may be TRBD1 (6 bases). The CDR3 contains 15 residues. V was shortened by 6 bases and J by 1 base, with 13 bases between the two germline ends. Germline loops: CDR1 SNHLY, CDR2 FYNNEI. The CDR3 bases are TGTGCCAGCAGCCCTGGACAGACATCCTACAATGAGCAGTTCTTC. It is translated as CASSPGQTSYNEQFF.

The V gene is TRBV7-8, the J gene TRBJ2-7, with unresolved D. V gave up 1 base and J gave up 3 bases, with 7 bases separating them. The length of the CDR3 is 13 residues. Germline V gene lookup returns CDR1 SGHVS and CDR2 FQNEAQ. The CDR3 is CASSLDLYYEQYF. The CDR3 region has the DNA TGTGCCAGCAGCTTAGATCTCTACTACGAGCAGTACTTC.

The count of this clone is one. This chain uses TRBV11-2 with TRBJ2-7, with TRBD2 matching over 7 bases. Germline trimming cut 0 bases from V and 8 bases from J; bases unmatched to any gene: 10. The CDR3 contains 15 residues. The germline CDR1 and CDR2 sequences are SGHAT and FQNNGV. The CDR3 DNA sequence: TGTGCCAGCAGCTTAGATCTGAGCGGGGCAGGCAAGCAGTACTTC. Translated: CASSLDLSGAGKQYF.

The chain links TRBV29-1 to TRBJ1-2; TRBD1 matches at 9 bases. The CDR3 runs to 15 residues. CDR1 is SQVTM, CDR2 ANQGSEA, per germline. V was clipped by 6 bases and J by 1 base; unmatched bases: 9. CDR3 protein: CSVGGQGSYNYGYTF. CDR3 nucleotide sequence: TGCAGCGTGGGAGGACAGGGGTCATATAACTATGGCTACACCTTC.

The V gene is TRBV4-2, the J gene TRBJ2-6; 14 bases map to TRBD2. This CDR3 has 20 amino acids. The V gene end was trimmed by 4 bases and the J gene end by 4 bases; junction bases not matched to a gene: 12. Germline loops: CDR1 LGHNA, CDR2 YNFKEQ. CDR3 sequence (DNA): TGTGCCAGCAGCCCAACCTGGACTAGCGGGAGGCTGGGGGGGGCCAACGTCCTGACTTTC. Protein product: CASSPTWTSGRLGGANVLTF.

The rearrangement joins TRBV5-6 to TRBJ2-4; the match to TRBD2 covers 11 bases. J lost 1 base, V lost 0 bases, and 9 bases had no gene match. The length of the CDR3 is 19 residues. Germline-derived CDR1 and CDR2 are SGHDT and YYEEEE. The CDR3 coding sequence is TGTGCCAGCAGCTTGGGTAGCGGGAGGGGGGGTGCCGCCAAAAACATTCAGTACTTC. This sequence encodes CASSLGSGRGGAAKNIQYF.

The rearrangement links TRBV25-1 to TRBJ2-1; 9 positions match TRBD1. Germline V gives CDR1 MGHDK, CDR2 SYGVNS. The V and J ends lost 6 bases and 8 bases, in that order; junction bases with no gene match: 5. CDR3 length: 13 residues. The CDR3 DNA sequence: TGTGCCAGCAGGGGACAGGGACTGTATGAGCAGTTCTTC. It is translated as CASRGQGLYEQFF.

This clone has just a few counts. CDR3 region: CASSQGGWYTEAFF. The CDR3 DNA reads TGTGCCAGCAGCCAAGGCGGGTGGTACACTGAAGCTTTCTTT. This chain links TRBV14 with TRBJ1-1, with D unresolved. Germline CDR1 and CDR2: SGHDN and FVKESK. Trimming removed 1 base from V and 3 bases from J, with 9 bases in between. The CDR3 runs 14 residues.

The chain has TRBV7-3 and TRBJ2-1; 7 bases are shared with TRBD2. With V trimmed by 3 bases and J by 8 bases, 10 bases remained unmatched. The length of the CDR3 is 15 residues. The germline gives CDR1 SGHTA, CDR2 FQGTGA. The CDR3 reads CASSFLTSQVHEQFF. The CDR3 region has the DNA TGTGCCAGCAGCTTCTTGACTAGCCAAGTACATGAGCAGTTCTTC.

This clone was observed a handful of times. The CDR3 bases are TGTGCCAGCAGTGAGTCAAGCGGGAGGACTGGGGCCAACGTCCTGACTTTC. Translating it yields CASSESSGRTGANVLTF. The chain carries TRBV6-1 and TRBJ2-6; TRBD2 matches 9 bases. The V segment lost 3 bases and the J segment 2 bases; nucleotides outside the gene matches: 5. There are 17 residues in the CDR3. Germline CDR1 is MNHNS and CDR2 is SASEGT.

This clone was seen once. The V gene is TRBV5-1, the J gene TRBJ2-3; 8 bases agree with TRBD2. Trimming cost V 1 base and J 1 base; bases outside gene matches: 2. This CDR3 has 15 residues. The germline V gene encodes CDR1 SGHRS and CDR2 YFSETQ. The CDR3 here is CASSLMREGTDTQYF. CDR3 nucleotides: TGCGCCAGCAGCTTGATGCGGGAGGGCACAGATACGCAGTATTTT. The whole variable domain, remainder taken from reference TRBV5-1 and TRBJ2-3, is KAGVTQTPRYLIKTRGQQVTLSCSPISGHRSVSWYQQTPGQGLQFLFEYFSETQRNKGNFPGRFSGRQFSNSRSEMNVSTLELGDSALYLCASSLMREGTDTQYFGPGTRLTVL.